These T cell receptor beta chains were read from a single sample in a study of T cells after yellow fever vaccination. TCRdb recomputed calls from the 5' RACE reads with MiXCR, one row per CDR3 protein. The sample lists under 250,000 distinct CDR3 sequences; less than 9% were seen once. The sample in question was CD4+ T cells sorted from PBMCs, obtained 15 days after the yellow fever booster vaccination. These receptors all stem from a man aged 25-45 years who received the YFV17D yellow fever vaccine. Both conserved end residues are part of each CDR3. A D gene is named only where the DNA matches it firmly. Size values are once, few and many counts, or a class for expanded clones, and some rows have none.

d_gene: TRBD2
v_gene: TRBV7-9
j_gene: TRBJ2-7
abundance: many
CDR3aa: CASSFSGMGDYEQYF
CDR3nt: TGTGCCAGCAGCTTTAGCGGGATGGGGGACTACGAGCAGTACTTC

d_gene: -
v_gene: TRBV6-1
j_gene: TRBJ2-7
abundance: few
CDR3aa: CASTRRGANSFYEQYF
CDR3nt: TGTGCCAGCACAAGACGGGGGGCCAATTCTTTCTACGAGCAGTACTTC

d_gene: TRBD1
v_gene: TRBV24-1
j_gene: TRBJ2-5
abundance: many
CDR3aa: CATSADRGRLGGETQYF
CDR3nt: TGTGCCACCAGTGCCGACAGGGGGCGCCTAGGGGGAGAGACCCAGTACTTC

d_gene: TRBD2
v_gene: TRBV12-3/TRBV12-4
j_gene: TRBJ2-5
abundance: many
CDR3aa: CASSPMGLAGEETQYF
CDR3nt: TGTGCCAGCAGCCCCATGGGGCTAGCGGGAGAAGAGACCCAGTACTTC

d_gene: -
v_gene: TRBV28
j_gene: TRBJ2-7
abundance: many
CDR3aa: CASRIGGYRAYEQYF
CDR3nt: TGTGCCAGCAGAATTGGAGGGTATAGAGCCTACGAGCAGTACTTC

d_gene: -
v_gene: TRBV20-1
j_gene: TRBJ1-1
abundance: -
CDR3aa: CSARVLHRGRANTEAFF
CDR3nt: TGCAGTGCTAGAGTGTTGCACCGCGGTCGGGCGAACACTGAAGCTTTCTTT

d_gene: -
v_gene: TRBV20-1
j_gene: TRBJ2-1
abundance: many
CDR3aa: CSASDSAYNEQFF
CDR3nt: TGCAGTGCCTCGGACTCCGCCTACAATGAGCAGTTCTTC

d_gene: -
v_gene: TRBV20-1
j_gene: TRBJ1-1
abundance: -
CDR3aa: CSAGPQRNTEAFF
CDR3nt: TGCAGTGCGGGACCTCAAAGGAACACTGAAGCTTTCTTT

d_gene: TRBD1
v_gene: TRBV4-3
j_gene: TRBJ2-3
abundance: few
CDR3aa: CASSLALRPGQGNSDTQYF
CDR3nt: TGCGCCAGCAGCCTAGCACTCCGACCGGGACAGGGCAACTCGGATACGCAGTATTTT

d_gene: -
v_gene: TRBV20-1
j_gene: TRBJ2-3
abundance: few
CDR3aa: CSASPKGDTQYF
CDR3nt: TGCAGTGCTAGCCCCAAGGGGGATACGCAGTATTTT

d_gene: TRBD2
v_gene: TRBV20-1
j_gene: TRBJ2-3
abundance: many
CDR3aa: CSAALAGASDTQYF
CDR3nt: TGCAGTGCGGCACTAGCGGGAGCTTCAGATACGCAGTATTTT

d_gene: -
v_gene: TRBV18
j_gene: TRBJ2-3
abundance: many
CDR3aa: CASSLDTTDTQYF
CDR3nt: TGTGCCAGCTCACTCGACACTACAGATACGCAGTATTTT

d_gene: TRBD1
v_gene: TRBV4-3
j_gene: TRBJ1-4
abundance: -
CDR3aa: CASSQNRGEKLFF
CDR3nt: TGCGCCAGCAGCCAAAACAGGGGAGAAAAACTGTTTTTT

d_gene: TRBD2
v_gene: TRBV5-1
j_gene: TRBJ2-1
abundance: many
CDR3aa: CASKGLAGVDSYNEQFF
CDR3nt: TGCGCCAGTAAAGGACTAGCGGGAGTAGACTCCTACAATGAGCAGTTCTTC

d_gene: -
v_gene: TRBV21-1
j_gene: TRBJ2-1
abundance: few
CDR3aa: CASSKAPAGGPADNEQFF
CDR3nt: TGTGCCAGCAGCAAAGCCCCAGCGGGAGGGCCAGCGGACAATGAGCAGTTCTTC

d_gene: -
v_gene: TRBV7-2
j_gene: TRBJ2-3
abundance: many
CDR3aa: CASRNYGQGDTQYF
CDR3nt: TGTGCCAGCAGGAACTACGGGCAGGGAGATACGCAGTATTTT

d_gene: -
v_gene: TRBV20-1
j_gene: TRBJ2-7
abundance: many
CDR3aa: CSAREGTYEQYF
CDR3nt: TGCAGTGCTAGAGAGGGAACCTACGAGCAGTACTTC

d_gene: -
v_gene: TRBV11-2
j_gene: TRBJ2-5
abundance: many
CDR3aa: CASSLDPGMETQYF
CDR3nt: TGTGCCAGCAGCCTCGATCCGGGGATGGAGACCCAGTACTTC

d_gene: TRBD2
v_gene: TRBV11-2
j_gene: TRBJ2-3
abundance: -
CDR3aa: CASSLVLAGGADTQYF
CDR3nt: TGTGCCAGCAGCTTAGTTCTAGCGGGAGGGGCAGATACGCAGTATTTT

d_gene: TRBD2
v_gene: TRBV28
j_gene: TRBJ2-1
abundance: many
CDR3aa: CASSSTLLAGAYNEQFF
CDR3nt: TGTGCCAGCAGTTCTACCCTCCTAGCGGGGGCCTACAATGAGCAGTTCTTC

d_gene: -
v_gene: TRBV12-3/TRBV12-4
j_gene: TRBJ2-7
abundance: -
CDR3aa: CACRKGAYEQYF
CDR3nt: TGTGCCTGTCGAAAAGGGGCCTACGAGCAGTACTTC

d_gene: TRBD1
v_gene: TRBV18
j_gene: TRBJ2-4
abundance: -
CDR3aa: CASSAGRTGENIQYF
CDR3nt: TGTGCCAGCTCAGCCGGGCGGACAGGGGAAAACATTCAGTACTTC

d_gene: TRBD1
v_gene: TRBV7-9
j_gene: TRBJ2-1
abundance: -
CDR3aa: CASSLDYRGRNNEQFF
CDR3nt: TGTGCCAGCAGCTTAGACTACAGGGGGCGAAACAATGAGCAGTTCTTC

d_gene: TRBD1
v_gene: TRBV6-1
j_gene: TRBJ2-3
abundance: -
CDR3aa: CASSGTGGDDTQYF
CDR3nt: TGTGCCAGCAGCGGGACAGGGGGTGATGATACGCAGTATTTT

d_gene: -
v_gene: TRBV7-6
j_gene: TRBJ2-1
abundance: many
CDR3aa: CASSRDKLSYNEQFF
CDR3nt: TGTGCCAGCAGCCGGGACAAACTCTCCTACAATGAGCAGTTCTTC

d_gene: -
v_gene: TRBV30
j_gene: TRBJ2-7
abundance: few
CDR3aa: CAWSPMTGYEQYF
CDR3nt: TGTGCCTGGAGTCCCATGACAGGTTACGAGCAGTACTTC

d_gene: -
v_gene: TRBV7-2
j_gene: TRBJ2-2
abundance: many
CDR3aa: CASSLGSGELFF
CDR3nt: TGTGCCAGCAGCTTAGGGTCCGGGGAGCTGTTTTTT

d_gene: -
v_gene: TRBV9
j_gene: TRBJ2-5
abundance: few
CDR3aa: CASSVGAQQETQYF
CDR3nt: TGTGCCAGCAGCGTAGGTGCCCAACAAGAGACCCAGTACTTC

d_gene: TRBD2
v_gene: TRBV15
j_gene: TRBJ2-3
abundance: -
CDR3aa: CATKKAGEVPPDTQYF
CDR3nt: TGTGCCACCAAGAAAGCGGGAGAGGTCCCCCCAGATACGCAGTATTTT

d_gene: -
v_gene: TRBV20-1
j_gene: TRBJ2-1
abundance: few
CDR3aa: CSASRGPGQNEQFF
CDR3nt: TGCAGTGCGTCGCGGGGGCCTGGACAGAATGAGCAGTTCTTC

d_gene: -
v_gene: TRBV28
j_gene: TRBJ1-2
abundance: few
CDR3aa: CASSGGVRGNYGYTF
CDR3nt: TGTGCCAGCAGTGGGGGAGTCAGGGGAAACTATGGCTACACCTTC

d_gene: -
v_gene: TRBV4-3
j_gene: TRBJ2-3
abundance: many
CDR3aa: CASQASFRADTQYF
CDR3nt: TGCGCCAGCCAGGCAAGCTTTAGGGCAGATACGCAGTATTTT

d_gene: TRBD2
v_gene: TRBV12-3/TRBV12-4
j_gene: TRBJ2-5
abundance: few
CDR3aa: CASRRTSGTQETQYF
CDR3nt: TGTGCCAGCAGGCGGACTAGCGGGACCCAAGAGACCCAGTACTTC

d_gene: -
v_gene: TRBV28
j_gene: TRBJ2-3
abundance: few
CDR3aa: CASSLMKGADTQYF
CDR3nt: TGTGCCAGCAGTTTAATGAAGGGTGCAGATACGCAGTATTTT

d_gene: -
v_gene: TRBV28
j_gene: TRBJ2-3
abundance: few
CDR3aa: CASSRIAQGRTDTQYF
CDR3nt: TGTGCCAGCAGCCGTATTGCCCAGGGAAGGACAGATACGCAGTATTTT

d_gene: -
v_gene: TRBV10-2
j_gene: TRBJ1-5
abundance: few
CDR3aa: CASSESPGRGNARYQPQHF
CDR3nt: TGCGCCAGCAGTGAGTCGCCAGGCCGAGGGAACGCGAGATATCAGCCCCAGCATTTT

d_gene: -
v_gene: TRBV7-9
j_gene: TRBJ1-1
abundance: many
CDR3aa: CASSPGLEAFF
CDR3nt: TGTGCCAGCAGCCCAGGACTTGAAGCTTTCTTT

d_gene: -
v_gene: TRBV20-1
j_gene: TRBJ1-2
abundance: few
CDR3aa: CSASGHNYGYTF
CDR3nt: TGCAGTGCTAGTGGGCACAACTATGGCTACACCTTC

d_gene: -
v_gene: TRBV28
j_gene: TRBJ2-7
abundance: many
CDR3aa: CASTRTDTYEQYF
CDR3nt: TGTGCCAGCACCCGGACGGATACCTACGAGCAGTACTTC

d_gene: TRBD1
v_gene: TRBV9
j_gene: TRBJ1-2
abundance: many
CDR3aa: CASSSNRGADYGYTF
CDR3nt: TGTGCCAGCAGCTCAAACAGGGGGGCGGACTATGGCTACACCTTC

d_gene: TRBD2
v_gene: TRBV20-1
j_gene: TRBJ2-7
abundance: -
CDR3aa: CSALGRTSWAKGSYEQYF
CDR3nt: TGCAGTGCTTTGGGGCGGACTAGCTGGGCCAAGGGCTCCTACGAGCAGTACTTC

d_gene: -
v_gene: TRBV21-1
j_gene: TRBJ2-7
abundance: few
CDR3aa: CASSKRRDLGLLEQYF
CDR3nt: TGTGCCAGCAGCAAACGTCGTGATCTGGGTCTACTCGAGCAGTACTTC

d_gene: TRBD2
v_gene: TRBV5-1
j_gene: TRBJ2-2
abundance: -
CDR3aa: CASSLKASGNAGELFF
CDR3nt: TGCGCCAGCAGCTTAAAGGCTAGCGGGAACGCCGGGGAGCTGTTTTTT

d_gene: -
v_gene: TRBV6-2/TRBV6-3
j_gene: TRBJ2-1
abundance: few
CDR3aa: CASSYTARQFF
CDR3nt: TGTGCCAGCAGTTACACGGCCCGGCAGTTCTTC

d_gene: -
v_gene: TRBV11-3
j_gene: TRBJ2-1
abundance: few
CDR3aa: CASSLRGGRYEQFF
CDR3nt: TGTGCCAGCAGCCTCCGCGGCGGTCGTTATGAGCAGTTCTTC

d_gene: TRBD1
v_gene: TRBV7-2
j_gene: TRBJ1-4
abundance: few
CDR3aa: CASSLEQGTNEKLF
CDR3nt: TGTGCCAGCAGCTTAGAACAGGGGACTAATGAAAAACTGTTT

d_gene: -
v_gene: TRBV24-1
j_gene: TRBJ1-2
abundance: -
CDR3aa: CPTSDLPRAGPRANYGYTF
CDR3nt: TGTCCCACCAGTGATTTGCCCAGGGCCGGGCCAAGAGCTAACTATGGCTACACCTTC

d_gene: -
v_gene: TRBV20-1
j_gene: TRBJ1-1
abundance: few
CDR3aa: CSATSPVSSNTEAFF
CDR3nt: TGCAGTGCCACCAGCCCCGTCAGCTCGAACACTGAAGCTTTCTTT

d_gene: TRBD2
v_gene: TRBV3-1
j_gene: TRBJ2-7
abundance: many
CDR3aa: CASSTTSGSYEQYF
CDR3nt: TGTGCCAGCAGCACGACTAGCGGGTCCTACGAGCAGTACTTC

d_gene: TRBD2
v_gene: TRBV30
j_gene: TRBJ2-1
abundance: few
CDR3aa: CAWRSSGANNEQFF
CDR3nt: TGTGCCTGGAGGAGTAGCGGGGCTAATAATGAGCAGTTCTTC

d_gene: TRBD2
v_gene: TRBV18
j_gene: TRBJ2-3
abundance: few
CDR3aa: CASSPPGLAVTDTQYF
CDR3nt: TGTGCCAGCAGCCCTCCGGGACTAGCAGTTACAGATACGCAGTATTTT

d_gene: -
v_gene: TRBV5-1
j_gene: TRBJ1-1
abundance: few
CDR3aa: CASSSETGRAFF
CDR3nt: TGCGCCAGCAGCTCCGAGACCGGGAGGGCTTTCTTT

d_gene: TRBD2
v_gene: TRBV20-1
j_gene: TRBJ2-3
abundance: many
CDR3aa: CSARRMGLAGHTDTQYF
CDR3nt: TGCAGTGCTAGACGAATGGGACTAGCGGGGCACACAGATACGCAGTATTTT

d_gene: -
v_gene: TRBV20-1
j_gene: TRBJ1-5
abundance: few
CDR3aa: CSARVLGNSNQPQHF
CDR3nt: TGCAGTGCTAGAGTCCTGGGGAATAGCAATCAGCCCCAGCATTTT

d_gene: TRBD1
v_gene: TRBV9
j_gene: TRBJ2-1
abundance: many
CDR3aa: CASSVGQGAYEQFF
CDR3nt: TGTGCCAGCAGCGTAGGGCAGGGGGCCTATGAGCAGTTCTTC

d_gene: -
v_gene: TRBV27
j_gene: TRBJ2-2
abundance: -
CDR3aa: CASTKGAHIGELFF
CDR3nt: TGTGCCAGCACAAAAGGGGCGCATATCGGGGAGCTGTTTTTT

d_gene: TRBD1
v_gene: TRBV15
j_gene: TRBJ1-2
abundance: few
CDR3aa: CATSRDGVGQERLSYGYTF
CDR3nt: TGTGCCACCAGCAGAGATGGGGTGGGACAGGAGCGGTTGAGCTATGGCTACACCTTC